The text below deals with one T cell receptor beta chain. Antigen specificity is unknown. The data belong to a study of cytomegalovirus exposure and HLA in healthy donors. Study observations and caveats: Later analysis demonstrated an association between a missense DCLRE1C variant and TCR beta V- and J-gene trimming. Overall, approximately 150 TCR beta chains were annotated as cytomegalovirus-associated.

Trimming pared 2 bases from V and 0 bases from J, leaving 17 bases between. CDR1 and CDR2 from the germline V gene are SEHNR and FQNEAQ (reference sequence). This CDR3 region has 18 residues. The study ran its PCR with 60 Vbeta and 13 Jbeta primers. Sequenced by immunoSEQ multiplex PCR; TCRdb stores in-frame clones only, minus some. The sample has more than 85,000 clones, over 60% seen once; the top ten hold roughly 7.7%. The sequence was collected from a female donor in good health and CMV-seronegative. This chain joins TRBV7-9 and TRBJ1-3; tentative D call: TRBD1 (5 bases). The sequencing input was PBMCs. CDR3 sequence (DNA): TGTGCCAGCAGCTTAACGTACAGGTCGCCACGCTCTGGAAACACCATATATTTT. Amino acid sequence: CASSLTYRSPRSGNTIYF.